The 8 T cell receptor beta chains presented below share a single source sample, sequenced in a study of T cells after yellow fever vaccination. TCRdb re-called the 5' RACE reads through MiXCR, storing one row per CDR3 protein. The table records 620,000 or so distinct CDR3 sequences, 10% to 15% of them present only once. Sequences were derived from PBMCs, sampled on the day of the yellow fever booster vaccination. These receptors all come from a young man who received the YFV17D yellow fever vaccine.

The chain carries TRBV29-1 and TRBJ2-2, with 12 bases fitting TRBD2. V was clipped by 5 bases and J by 5 bases; unmatched bases: 3. Germline V gene sequence: CDR1 SQVTM, CDR2 ANQGSEA. The CDR3 is 14 residues long. CDR3 loop: CSVPTSGRTGELFF. The CDR3 DNA reads TGCAGCGTTCCGACTAGCGGGAGAACCGGGGAGCTGTTTTTT.

The rearrangement joins TRBV12-3 or TRBV12-4 to TRBJ1-1; D is possibly TRBD1 (6 bases). Trimming took 3 bases from V and 5 from J, leaving 13 bases between them. The length of the CDR3 is 14 residues. CDR3 bases: TGTGCCAGCAGTTTGCAGGGGAGTCGAACTGAAGCTTTCTTT. Its translation is CASSLQGSRTEAFF.

This chain links TRBV3-1 with TRBJ2-1, with D possibly being TRBD2 (6 bases). From germline, CDR1 is LGHDT and CDR2 YNNKEL (reference sequence). V was shortened by 3 bases and J by 7 bases, with 13 bases between the two germline ends. This CDR3 has 14 residues. In nucleotides, the CDR3 is TGTGCCAGCAGCCAGGAGGGGCCATGGAATGAGCAGTTCTTC. It codes for CASSQEGPWNEQFF.

The chain employs TRBV14 and TRBJ2-7, with D unclear. Germline assignment: CDR1 SGHDN and CDR2 FVKESK. The CDR3 spans 15 residues. V dropped 0 bases and J dropped 4 bases, with 13 bases sitting between them. The CDR3, as DNA: TGTGCCAGCAGCCAAGAGCTATACAATGGGTACGAGCAGTACTTC. Protein product: CASSQELYNGYEQYF. Filled out from reference TRBV14 and TRBJ2-7, the complete variable domain reads EAGVTQFPSHSVIEKGQTVTLRCDPISGHDNLYWYRRVMGKEIKFLLHFVKESKQDESGMPNNRFLAERTGGTYSTLKVQPAELEDSGVYFCASSQELYNGYEQYFGPGTRLTVT.

This clonotype was recorded only once. The chain couples TRBV7-3 to TRBJ2-5; D not resolved. V lost 8 bases and J lost 5, with 12 bases in between. The CDR3 contains 12 residues. CDR1 and CDR2 from the germline V gene are SGHTA and FQGTGA. CDR3 in amino acids: CASGPNGETQYF. The CDR3 nucleotides are TGTGCCAGCGGCCCGAACGGGGAGACCCAGTACTTC.

The chain combines TRBV2 with TRBJ2-6, with TRBD1 as a possible D gene (6 bases). The germline V gene has CDR1 SNHLY and CDR2 FYNNEI. There are 16 residues in the CDR3. Trimming took off 8 bases at V and 4 bases at J, with 18 bases between the two ends. Here the CDR3 DNA reads TGTGCCAGCGCCGGGACACAGGGCTTGGGGGCCAACGTCCTGACTTTC. As protein: CASAGTQGLGANVLTF.

This clonotype has a handful of counts. The V call is TRBV19, the J call TRBJ2-2, with no clear D. The V end was cut by 10 bases, the J end by 0 bases, with 12 bases between. Germline-derived CDR1 and CDR2 are LNHDA and SQIVND (reference sequence). CDR3 length equals 14 residues. The CDR3 loop is CATETLTNTGELFF. CDR3 in DNA: TGTGCCACGGAGACTCTGACGAACACCGGGGAGCTGTTTTTT.

In its sample, this clonotype was seen many times. This chain uses TRBV5-1 with TRBJ1-1; tentative D call: TRBD1 (5 bases). The CDR3 contains 15 residues. The V end was cut by 0 bases, the J end by 4 bases, with 13 bases between. The V gene's germline CDR1 is SGHRS and CDR2 YFSETQ. The CDR3 loop reads CASSLVGDGITEAFF. CDR3 sequence (DNA): TGCGCCAGCAGCTTGGTCGGGGACGGGATCACTGAAGCTTTCTTT. Based on the CDR3 plus reference TRBV5-1 and TRBJ1-1, the full variable domain is KAGVTQTPRYLIKTRGQQVTLSCSPISGHRSVSWYQQTPGQGLQFLFEYFSETQRNKGNFPGRFSGRQFSNSRSEMNVSTLELGDSALYLCASSLVGDGITEAFFGQGTRLTVV.